Sequencing of this T cell receptor beta chain was carried out in a study of T cells in Graves' hyperthyroidism and ophthalmopathy. The CDR3 is 13 amino acids. Per germline, CDR1 KGHDR and CDR2 SFDVKD. Trimming took 7 bases from V and 6 from J; bases not matched to a gene: 4. The CDR3 regions of TCR beta were amplified from RNA transcripts. In the first-round RT-PCR of the TCR CDR3, the HTBI primer set was used. TCRdb redid the calling of the multiplex PCR reads with MiXCR, one entry per CDR3 protein. This sample carries a few hundred thousand distinct CDR3 sequences, about half of them seen once, and the ten largest clones take approximately 8.2%. Participants, patients aged 18 to 65, had newly diagnosed hyperthyroidism with a duration under 2 months.

The chain employs TRBV24-1 and TRBJ2-7; TRBD1 matches 11 bases. The sample taken for sequencing was peripheral blood or thyroid tissue (not recorded which). The clonotype comes from a woman younger than 30 with Graves' hyperthyroidism. In nucleotides, the CDR3 is TGTGCCACCAGGGGACAGGGGGTGGTCGAGCAGTACTTC. Translating it yields CATRGQGVVEQYF.